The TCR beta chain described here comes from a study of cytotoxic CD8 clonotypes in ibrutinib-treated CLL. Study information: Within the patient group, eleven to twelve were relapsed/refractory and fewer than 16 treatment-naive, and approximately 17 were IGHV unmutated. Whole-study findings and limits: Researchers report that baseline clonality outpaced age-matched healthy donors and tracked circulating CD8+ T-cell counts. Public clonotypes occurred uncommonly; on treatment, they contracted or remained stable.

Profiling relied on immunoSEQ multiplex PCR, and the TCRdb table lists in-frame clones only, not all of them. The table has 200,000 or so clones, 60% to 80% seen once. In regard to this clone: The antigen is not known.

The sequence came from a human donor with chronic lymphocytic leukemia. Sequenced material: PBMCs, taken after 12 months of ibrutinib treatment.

In nucleotides, the CDR3 is TGTGCCAGCAGCCGAGAAGGGGGTCAGTTCTTC. Translating gives CASSREGGQFF. The chain carries TRBV7-2 and TRBJ2-1, with D possibly matching TRBD1 (6 bases). The CDR3 is 11 residues long. Trimming removed 5 bases from V and 13 bases from J, with 12 bases in between. Germline assignment: CDR1 SGHTA and CDR2 FQGNSA.